This paragraph reports one T cell receptor (beta chain). The sample originates from a study of blood T cell repertoires in COVID-19. Looking at the study overall: The cDNA or gDNA used as material had been derived from T cells, B-cell-depleted T cells, or PBMCs.

Symptom resolution, clearance, or two negative PCRs marked the recovered donors of Cohort 3. Germline assignment: CDR1 SGHNT and CDR2 YYREEE (reference sequence). Trimming at V came to 1 base and at J to 1 base, leaving 2 bases not matched to a gene. The CDR3 has 15 residues. As processed by the authors: Using reference gene primer amplification, nucleated cell counts were estimated. Profiled with immunoSEQ multiplex PCR; TCRdb holds only in-frame clones, not every one. That table furnishes V, J and clone size, whereas the DNA furnished D and trimming. The repertoire includes 290,000 or so clones, around 90% of them detected once, and 0.95% to 1.2% sits in the top ten.

This receptor was obtained from a woman aged 25 to 45 who had recovered from COVID-19. This chain connects TRBV5-4 to TRBJ2-3, with 8 bases lining up with TRBD2. Sequencing used PBMCs or T cells enriched from blood (not recorded which). This CDR3 is CASSLREGRTDTQYF. CDR3 in DNA: TGTGCCAGCAGCTTGCGGGAGGGCCGCACAGATACGCAGTATTTT.